This T cell receptor beta chain was recovered during a study of T cell responses to AZD1222 COVID-19 vaccine. Study results and caveats: Females made up more of the donors, who were largely white British, and clonal diversity may have come out too low.

In germline, CDR1 is SGHNT, CDR2 YYREEE (reference sequence). The CDR3 extends over 14 amino acids. Between the trimmed V and J ends, which lost 1 base and 4 bases, there was a span of 9 bases. The table came from immunoSEQ multiplex PCR; TCRdb's copy has only in-frame clones and leaves some out. The sample records more than 75,000 clones, roughly 90% being singletons. This clone was seen more than once but under ten times. Its target is unknown. The chain has TRBV5-4 and TRBJ2-1; D could derive from TRBD1 or TRBD2 (5 bases each). The receptor comes from an adult who received the AZD1222 COVID-19 vaccine. The sequencing here drew on peripheral blood, taken 28 days after the second AZD1222 dose. CDR3 in amino acids: CASSLFGGYNEQFF. CDR3 nucleotide sequence: TGTGCCAGCAGCTTGTTTGGGGGATACAATGAGCAGTTCTTC.